A single sample gave rise to the 8 T cell receptor beta chains below, sequenced in a study of regulatory T cells in long-lasting Graves disease (dated by TCRdb to 2020 to 2023). Receptor libraries were prepared by multiplex PCR. The sample was run on an Illumina HiSeq 4000. CDR3 regions were amplified by Arm-PCR with iRepertoire HTBI primers to construct TCR beta libraries. In TCRdb, the public reads were trimmed at Q25 with fastp and aligned with MiXCR, with productive beta chains retained. All rows with the same CDR3 protein become a single entry with the most common DNA and genes. The sample table records 360,000 or so distinct CDR3 sequences; about 23% of these occur just once. The ten top clones hold around 30% of the sample. The label giving this sample's time point can be read as: persistent/refractory GD, antithyroid drugs over 5 years with positive TRAb. For both TCR sequencing and RNA sequencing, RNA was extracted from PBMCs using TRIzol.

The sequenced sample was peripheral blood mononuclear cells (PBMCs), obtained when the disease was refractory, from a patient treated with antithyroid drugs. These receptors were taken from a woman in her 40s with Graves disease. Donor details come from another sample of the same person, matched by shared clones.

Only a few counts were recorded for this clonotype. The chain links TRBV19 to TRBJ1-5; 9 bases are shared with TRBD1. J gave up 7 bases and V 4 bases, and 11 bases lay outside the gene matches. Germline V lookup: CDR1 LNHDA, CDR2 SQIVND (reference sequence). The CDR3 extends over 16 amino acids. The DNA for the CDR3 is TGTGCCAGTAGTAAAAACCCGGGACAGGGTTACCAGCCCCAGCATTTT. Its protein is CASSKNPGQGYQPQHF.

The V and J genes are TRBV3-1 and TRBJ1-3, with D unclear. The CDR3 has 15 residues. The V gene's germline CDR1 is LGHDT and CDR2 YNNKEL (reference sequence). V lost 2 bases and J lost 4, with 12 bases in between. The CDR3 coding sequence is TGTGCCAGCAGCCAACGGTCCAGAATGGGAAACACCATATATTTT. Its translation is CASSQRSRMGNTIYF.

This clonotype was detected once. A much larger clonotype is one base distant, so this may be a read error. Here the CDR3 reads CASSYTSGRAGEQHF. Here the CDR3 DNA reads TGTGCCAGCAGTTATACTAGCGGGAGGGCCGGTGAGCAGCACTTC. The chain uses TRBV2 and TRBJ2-7; 13 bases map to TRBD2. This CDR3 spans 15 amino acids. The V gene's germline CDR1 is SNHLY and CDR2 FYNNEI.

The chain combines TRBV3-1 with TRBJ2-6, with unresolved D. The CDR3 length is 15 residues. Between the trimmed V and J ends, which lost 1 base and 2 bases, there was a span of 6 bases. The germline V gene encodes CDR1 LGHDT and CDR2 YNNKEL (reference sequence). CDR3 sequence (DNA): TGTGCCAGCAGCCAAGGGCTAGCTGGGGCCAACGTCCTGACTTTC. This encodes CASSQGLAGANVLTF.

V gene TRBV5-1 combines with J gene TRBJ2-5; D could derive from TRBD1 or TRBD2 (6 bases each). The germline CDR1 and CDR2 sequences are SGHRS and YFSETQ. Trimming removed 1 base from V and 5 bases from J, with 15 bases in between. The CDR3 totals 15 residues. For the CDR3, the DNA is TGCGCCAGCAGCTTGTTGGGGGGCTGGGGTGAGACCCAGTACTTC. It specifies CASSLLGGWGETQYF.

This clonotype showed up many times. This chain joins TRBV28 and TRBJ2-7; D may be TRBD1 or TRBD2 (5 bases each). Germline assignment: CDR1 MDHEN and CDR2 SYDVKM. The V and J ends lost 8 bases and 3 bases respectively, with 20 bases between them. The CDR3 is 15 residues long. The CDR3 reads CASHALGEIGYEQYF. DNA of the CDR3: TGTGCCAGCCATGCACTAGGGGAGATCGGCTACGAGCAGTACTTC. Supplemented by reference TRBV28 and TRBJ2-7, the full variable domain reads DVKVTQSSRYLVKRTGEKVFLECVQDMDHENMFWYRQDPGLGLRLIYFSYDVKMKEKGDIPEGYSVSREKKERFSLILESASTNQTSMYLCASHALGEIGYEQYFGPGTRLTVT.

This clonotype was picked up a small number of times. The chain joins TRBV28 to TRBJ1-5, with 7 nucleotides matching TRBD1. Trimming took 3 bases from V and 3 from J; bases not matched to a gene: 8. CDR3 length: 16 residues. CDR1 and CDR2 (germline): MDHEN, SYDVKM. CDR3 amino acids: CASSFPGTGDNQPQHF. The CDR3 bases are TGTGCCAGCAGTTTCCCAGGCACAGGGGACAATCAGCCCCAGCATTTT.

The chain is built from TRBV7-9 and TRBJ1-4; 7 bases align to TRBD1. This CDR3 region has 16 residues. V was pared by 1 base and J by 10 bases, with 12 bases of the junction left unmatched. Per the germline V gene, CDR1 is SEHNR and CDR2 is FQNEAQ (reference sequence). This CDR3 reads CASSLVETGFLGKLFF. The CDR3 DNA follows: TGTGCCAGCAGCTTAGTCGAGACAGGGTTCCTCGGAAAACTGTTTTTT. Looking up the rest from reference TRBV7-9 and TRBJ1-4 gives the full variable domain: DTGVSQNPRHKITKRGQNVTFRCDPISEHNRLYWYRQTLGQGPEFLTYFQNEAQLEKSRLLSDRFSAERPKGSFSTLEIQRTEQGDSAMYLCASSLVETGFLGKLFFGSGTQLSVL.